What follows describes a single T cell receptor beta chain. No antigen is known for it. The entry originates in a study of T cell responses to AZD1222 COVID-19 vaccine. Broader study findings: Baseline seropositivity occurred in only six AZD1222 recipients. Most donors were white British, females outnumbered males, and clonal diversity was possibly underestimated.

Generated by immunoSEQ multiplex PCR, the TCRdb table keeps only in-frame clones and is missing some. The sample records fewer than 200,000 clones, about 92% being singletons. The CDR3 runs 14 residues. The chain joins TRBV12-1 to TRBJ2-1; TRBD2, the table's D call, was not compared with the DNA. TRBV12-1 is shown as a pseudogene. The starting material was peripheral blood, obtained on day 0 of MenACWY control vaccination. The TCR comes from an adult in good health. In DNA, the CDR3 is TGTGCCAGCAGCTTTCCCCTTGCGGGCAATGAGCAGTTCTTC. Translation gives CASSFPLAGNEQFF.